In its sample, the clone carrying this T cell receptor beta chain was seen many times. Germline V gene lookup returns CDR1 MNHEY and CDR2 SMNVEV (reference sequence). V dropped 2 bases and J dropped 2 bases, with 15 bases sitting between them. This CDR3 is 16 amino acids long. The data were obtained in a study of human T cells and chemical hapten exposure. TCRdb ran MiXCR on the RACE reads and lists one entry per CDR3 protein. The table lists fewer than 40,000 distinct CDR3 sequences, approximately 11% of them singletons. Stated time point: patch test 3, about 24 weeks after DPC sensitization. As to treatment: therapeutic diphenylcyclopropenone sensitization with weekly scalp DPC. The total RNA was obtained from whole blood that was not fractionated.

The receptor was isolated from a woman in her thirties or forties with alopecia areata. Some clones in this sample may be carry-over from other donors' samples. The V call is TRBV27, the J call TRBJ1-1; TRBD1 is a possible D gene (6 bases). The sequences come from whole blood, collected in connection with sensitization to the hapten diphenylcyclopropenone (DPC). CDR3 in amino acids: CASSLQGRNVNTEAFF. The CDR3 DNA follows: TGTGCCAGCAGTTTACAGGGGAGGAATGTCAACACTGAAGCTTTCTTT.